This TCR beta chain was profiled in a study of CD8+ T cells in alopecia areata. Points on this clone: The germline gene is not matched at one end of the junction; a read error may be the cause.

The CDR3 spans 13 residues. Germline lookup yields CDR1 SNHLY and CDR2 FYNNEI. Following RNA extraction, reverse transcription yielded cDNA that acted as the sequencing template. The table came from immunoSEQ multiplex PCR; TCRdb's copy has only in-frame clones and leaves some out. The table shows more than 100,000 clones, with approximately 58% occurring only once. The clonotype comes from a human donor in good health. Material: CD4+ T cells sorted from blood. The chain is built from TRBV2 and TRBJ2-3; D is ambiguous. In DNA form, the CDR3 reads TGTGCCAGCAGCGTTCCGCCCACAGAGACGCAGTATTTT. Its protein product is CASSVPPTETQYF. The complete variable domain, with remaining parts taken from reference TRBV2 and TRBJ2-3, reads EPEVTQTPSHQVTQMGQEVILRCVPISNHLYFYWYRQILGQKVEFLVSFYNNEISEKSEIFDDQFSVERPDGSNFTLKIRSTKLEDSAMYFCASSVPPTETQYFGPGTRLTVL.